Reported below is one TCR beta chain. Its antigen is currently unknown. Libraries were prepared by immunoSEQ multiplex PCR; TCRdb keeps only in-frame clonotypes and omits some of them. This table holds roughly 120,000 clones, about nine tenths found once. J gave up 7 bases and V 1 base, and 5 bases lay outside the gene matches. The germline V gene has CDR1 SEHNR and CDR2 FQNEAQ (reference sequence). The CDR3 runs to 14 residues. This specimen comes from a study of graft-versus-host responses after intestinal transplantation. Overall study context: After anti-thymocyte globulin induction, recipients took tacrolimus and steroids for three to four years.

The J gene is TRBJ2-7, the V gene TRBV7-9; the match to TRBD2 covers 9 bases. The sequence came from a human donor who received an intestinal transplant. This specimen consisted of unstimulated CD4+ T cells sorted from spleen or lymph node cells, obtained before intestinal transplant. DNA of the CDR3: TGTGCCAGCAGCTTAGGACTAGCGGCCCAAGAGCAGTACTTC. Translation gives CASSLGLAAQEQYF.